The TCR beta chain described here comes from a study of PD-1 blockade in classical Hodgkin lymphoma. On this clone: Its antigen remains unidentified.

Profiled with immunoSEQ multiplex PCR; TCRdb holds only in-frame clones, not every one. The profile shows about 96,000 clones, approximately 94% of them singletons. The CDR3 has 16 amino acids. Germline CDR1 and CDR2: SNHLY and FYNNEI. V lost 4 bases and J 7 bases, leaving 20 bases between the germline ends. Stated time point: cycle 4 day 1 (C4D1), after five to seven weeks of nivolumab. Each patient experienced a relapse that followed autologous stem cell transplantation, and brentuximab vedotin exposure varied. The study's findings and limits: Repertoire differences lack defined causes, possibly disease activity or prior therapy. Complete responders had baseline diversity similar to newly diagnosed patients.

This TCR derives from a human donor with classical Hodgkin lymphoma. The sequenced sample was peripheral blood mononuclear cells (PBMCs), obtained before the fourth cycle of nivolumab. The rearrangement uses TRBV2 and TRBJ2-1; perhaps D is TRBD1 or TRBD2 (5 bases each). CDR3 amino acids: CASSGRVVLWGNEQFF. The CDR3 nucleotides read TGTGCCAGCAGTGGGCGGGTGGTTTTGTGGGGGAATGAGCAGTTCTTC. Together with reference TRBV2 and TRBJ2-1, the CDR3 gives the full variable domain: EPEVTQTPSHQVTQMGQEVILRCVPISNHLYFYWYRQILGQKVEFLVSFYNNEISEKSEIFDDQFSVERPDGSNFTLKIRSTKLEDSAMYFCASSGRVVLWGNEQFFGPGTRLTVL.